The 22 T cell receptor beta chains presented below share a single source sample, sequenced in a study of T cell responses to AZD1222 COVID-19 vaccine. Profiling relied on immunoSEQ multiplex PCR, and the TCRdb table lists in-frame clones only, not all of them. The sample lists more than 100,000 clones, over 75% occurring once. The sample was peripheral blood, taken on day 0 of AZD1222 vaccination. The receptors come from an adult in good health.

This chain links TRBV5-1 with TRBJ2-3; no clear D gene. V gave up 0 bases and J gave up 1 base, with 3 bases separating them. The CDR3 has 13 amino acids. Germline V gene lookup returns CDR1 SGHRS and CDR2 YFSETQ. The CDR3 bases are TGCGCCAGCAGCTTGGGGGGCACAGATACGCAGTATTTT. Protein: CASSLGGTDTQYF.

This clone was observed a single time. V gene TRBV5-1 combines with J gene TRBJ2-3; 10 nucleotides match TRBD2. The CDR3 runs to 16 residues. The V and J ends lost 4 bases and 1 base, in that order; junction bases with no gene match: 6. Germline V gives CDR1 SGHRS, CDR2 YFSETQ. CDR3 DNA sequence: TGCGCCAGCAGCAATCCTAGCGGGAGTGGCACAGATACGCAGTATTTT. Its translation is CASSNPSGSGTDTQYF.

This clone appeared once. The chain employs TRBV29-1 and TRBJ2-7; perhaps TRBD1 as D (6 bases). Deletions cut 3 bases from V and 3 bases from J, with 12 bases between. The CDR3 covers 13 residues. Germline V gives CDR1 SQVTM, CDR2 ANQGSEA. CDR3 amino acids: CSVDLGADYEQYF. DNA for the CDR3: TGCAGCGTTGATTTGGGGGCGGACTACGAGCAGTACTTC.

There are a few counts of this clone. The chain combines TRBV11-3 with TRBJ2-5; D is perhaps TRBD1 or TRBD2 (5 bases each). The CDR3 spans 15 residues. Germline lookup yields CDR1 SGHNT and CDR2 YENEEA. Trimming left V 1 base short and J 10 bases short, with 19 bases between. CDR3 in amino acids: CASSLGGLGEADQYF. The CDR3 DNA reads TGTGCCAGCAGCTTAGGAGGTCTAGGGGAAGCGGACCAGTACTTC.

The gene calls are TRBV7-8 and TRBJ1-1; 9 bases agree with TRBD1. V gave up 5 bases and J gave up 0 bases; unmatched junction bases: 1. This CDR3 has 14 residues. Germline-derived CDR1 and CDR2 are SGHVS and FQNEAQ. In nucleotides, the CDR3 is TGTGCCAGCAGCAGGGACAGGGTGAACACTGAAGCTTTCTTT. Amino acid sequence: CASSRDRVNTEAFF.

The chain carries TRBV28 and TRBJ2-1; 7 bases agree with TRBD2. This CDR3 is built from 15 residues. Trimming at V came to 2 bases and at J to 11 bases, leaving 12 bases not matched to a gene. CDR1 MDHEN and CDR2 SYDVKM come from the germline V gene. The CDR3 DNA sequence: TGTGCCAGCAGTTTAATCATCTCGGGGGGTCTGCAGCAGTTCTTC. It yields the protein CASSLIISGGLQQFF.

This clone was seen a single time. The rearrangement links TRBV12-3 or TRBV12-4 to TRBJ1-5; D remains unclear. Trimming cost V 5 bases and J 6 bases, with 8 bases left between them. The CDR3 extends over 12 amino acids. In DNA form, the CDR3 reads TGTGCCAGCAGTATGAACGTTCAGCCCCAGCATTTT. Amino acid sequence: CASSMNVQPQHF.

The rearrangement joins TRBV4-3 to TRBJ2-2; 9 bases are a match to TRBD2. V trimming: 0 bases; J trimming: 3 bases; junction bases outside the gene matches: 8. The CDR3 contains 18 residues. Germline CDR1 reads LGHNA; CDR2 reads YSLEER. The DNA for the CDR3 is TGCGCCAGCAGCCAAGACCTGCCTAGCGGGATGTACACCGGGGAGCTGTTTTTT. Residues: CASSQDLPSGMYTGELFF.

This clone has only one observation. The chain couples TRBV30 to TRBJ1-5; TRBD1 matches at 7 bases. The CDR3 is 14 amino acids. Germline CDR1 is GTSNPN and CDR2 is SVGIG (reference sequence). Germline trimming cut 3 bases from V and 1 base from J; bases unmatched to any gene: 3. In DNA form, the CDR3 reads TGTGCCTGGAGACTGACAGGGAGCAATCAGCCCCAGCATTTT. Protein sequence: CAWRLTGSNQPQHF.

J is TRBJ1-1 and V is TRBV19; D is perhaps TRBD1 (5 bases). Germline V CDR1 and CDR2: LNHDA, SQIVND (reference sequence). V lost 4 bases to trimming and J lost 4 bases, with 13 bases between them. This CDR3 has 14 amino acids. CDR3 DNA sequence: TGTGCCAGTAGTAACCAGGGTGGGGGCACTGAAGCTTTCTTT. It specifies CASSNQGGGTEAFF.

The J gene is TRBJ2-5, the V gene TRBV9; TRBD1 might be the D (5 bases). V was pared by 4 bases and J by 4 bases, with 11 bases between. The CDR3 sequence is 13 residues long. Germline assignment: CDR1 SGDLS and CDR2 YYNGEE. The CDR3 coding sequence is TGTGCCAGCAGCTCAGGGTCCCTAGAGACCCAGTACTTC. Translated: CASSSGSLETQYF.

CDR3 in DNA: TGTGCCAGCAGCCAGGGGACGGGAGTCTACGAGCAGTACTTC. It translates to CASSQGTGVYEQYF. V gene TRBV7-2 combines with J gene TRBJ2-7; D is tentatively TRBD1 or TRBD2 (6 bases each). The CDR3 contains 14 residues. V was pared by 5 bases and J by 3 bases, with 14 bases between. The V gene's germline CDR1 is SGHTA and CDR2 FQGNSA. The entire variable domain, with the rest obtained from reference TRBV7-2 and TRBJ2-7, is as follows: GAGVSQSPSNKVTEKGKDVELRCDPISGHTALYWYRQSLGQGLEFLIYFQGNSAPDKSGLPSDRFSAERTGGSVSTLTIQRTQQEDSAVYLCASSQGTGVYEQYFGPGTRLTVT.

The chain recombines TRBV7-3 with TRBJ1-1, with a tentative D call TRBD1 (6 bases). V was clipped by 4 bases and J by 8 bases, with 14 bases between them. The CDR3 extends over 13 amino acids. Germline V CDR1 and CDR2: SGHTA, FQGTGA. CDR3 residues: CASSSFGGQEAFF. DNA of the CDR3: TGTGCCAGCAGCTCCTTCGGGGGACAAGAAGCTTTCTTT.

V usage is TRBV6-5 and J usage is TRBJ1-4; D gene uncertain. The CDR3 is 14 amino acids. CDR1 and CDR2 from the germline V gene are MNHEY and SVGAGI. With 7 bases removed from V and 5 bases from J, the gap between germline ends came to 14 bases. The CDR3 here is CASKRNGENEKLFF. CDR3 coding DNA: TGTGCCAGCAAGAGAAACGGTGAGAATGAAAAACTGTTTTTT.

The V gene is TRBV5-8, the J gene TRBJ1-1, with 11 bases identical to TRBD1. The V gene's germline CDR1 is SGHTS and CDR2 YDEGEE. J was trimmed by 2 bases and V by 4 bases; bases with no gene match: 13. The CDR3 contains 18 residues. CDR3 nucleotide sequence: TGTGCCAGCAGCCCCGGTCCGGGACAGGGGGGCCCTAACACTGAAGCTTTCTTT. It codes for CASSPGPGQGGPNTEAFF.

V is TRBV4-1 and J is TRBJ2-2; 12 positions match TRBD2. CDR3 length: 17 amino acids. Germline lookup yields CDR1 MGHRA and CDR2 YSYEKL. With V trimmed by 1 base and J by 5 bases, 5 bases remained unmatched. The CDR3 region is CASSQGLAGGRTGELFF. CDR3 coding DNA: TGCGCCAGCAGCCAAGGCCTAGCGGGGGGGAGAACCGGGGAGCTGTTTTTT.

The genes are TRBV21-1 and TRBJ2-1; the table calls TRBD2, which could not be checked here. TRBV21-1 is designated a pseudogene. CDR3 length: 15 residues. The CDR3: CASSKARRGDNEQFF. The DNA of the CDR3 is TGTGCCAGCAGCAAAGCTCGGCGGGGGGACAATGAGCAGTTCTTC.

J is TRBJ2-7 and V is TRBV12-3 or TRBV12-4; D is undetermined. This CDR3 region has 13 residues. Trimming left V 1 base short and J 2 bases short, with 6 bases between. Here the CDR3 DNA reads TGTGCCAGCAGTTTAGGGGCCCCCTACGAGCAGTACTTC. Translation: CASSLGAPYEQYF.

V usage is TRBV7-8 and J usage is TRBJ2-6; perhaps TRBD1 as D (5 bases). This CDR3 has 16 residues. Trimming left V 5 bases short and J 2 bases short, with 13 bases between. CDR1 is SGHVS, CDR2 FQNEAQ, per germline. The CDR3 region has the DNA TGTGCCAGCAGCCCTCCGTGGGGCACTGGGGCCAACGTCCTGACTTTC. It is translated as CASSPPWGTGANVLTF.

This chain joins TRBV7-2 and TRBJ1-2; the D is unclear. The CDR3 length is 13 residues. Germline values: CDR1 SGHTA, CDR2 FQGNSA. V was pared by 4 bases and J by 4 bases, with 10 bases between. CDR3: CASSSGRFYGYTF. The CDR3 DNA sequence: TGTGCCAGCAGCTCCGGACGGTTCTATGGCTACACCTTC. Using reference TRBV7-2 and TRBJ1-2 for the parts outside the CDR3, the full variable domain is GAGVSQSPSNKVTEKGKDVELRCDPISGHTALYWYRQSLGQGLEFLIYFQGNSAPDKSGLPSDRFSAERTGGSVSTLTIQRTQQEDSAVYLCASSSGRFYGYTFGSGTRLTVV.

A few counts support this clone. The V gene is TRBV7-3, the J gene TRBJ2-7; tentatively, D is TRBD1 (8 bases). Germline V gene sequence: CDR1 SGHTA, CDR2 FQGTGA. This CDR3 has 15 residues. V lost 4 bases, J lost 0 bases, and 13 bases lay in between. CDR3 residues: CASSYTGGDSYEQYF. The CDR3 coding sequence is TGTGCCAGCAGCTATACAGGGGGGGACTCCTACGAGCAGTACTTC.

The genes are TRBV19 and TRBJ2-7, with 7 bases matching TRBD1. Germline-derived CDR1 and CDR2 are LNHDA and SQIVND (reference sequence). V dropped 5 bases and J dropped 2; count of bases not matched to a gene: 6. CDR3 length: 14 amino acids. The CDR3 nucleotides read TGTGCCAGTAGTCATCCGGGACAGACCTACGAGCAGTACTTC. Translated, it gives CASSHPGQTYEQYF.